The entry below describes one T cell receptor (beta chain). Its antigen is undetermined. This sample was included in a study of shared clonotypes between healthy human individuals. From CD4+ cells came CD45RA+ naive and CD45RA-negative memory subsets. Study-wide findings and caveats: Naive subsets generally exceeded memory subsets in estimated richness.

The method was immunoSEQ multiplex PCR; TCRdb's version includes in-frame clones alone and lacks a portion of them. The sample lists under 750,000 clones; 72% were seen once. V trimming: 7 bases; J trimming: 2 bases; junction bases outside the gene matches: 0. The CDR3 is made up of 13 amino acids. The germline CDR1 and CDR2 sequences are LNHDA and SQIVND (reference sequence). This chain connects TRBV19 to TRBJ2-1, with TRBD2 identical over 9 bases. The source is a woman in her twenties or thirties in good health. Sequences were obtained from memory CD4+ T cells sorted from blood. As for subset: CD45RA-negative fraction. The CDR3: CASTSGAYNEQFF. The CDR3 region has the DNA TGTGCCAGTACTAGCGGGGCCTACAATGAGCAGTTCTTC.